This TCR beta chain was recorded in a study of technical replicates of blood from a handful of donors (dated by TCRdb to the late 2010s). The protocol used for the library was the immunoSEQ multiplex PCR assay. TCRdb took over this immuneACCESS table, retaining in-frame rearrangements with V and J assigned. Such tables are incomplete; in checked studies, under half of the missing clones stem from an unresolved V gene, and the remainder is unexplained. Recorded for this sample are about 80,000 clones; about 91% of them occurred a single time. In total, the top ten clones hold roughly 0.4% of the sample. Notes on this clone: No cognate antigen has been identified for it. Qualities for individual bases were not recorded, and no much larger clone is one base off.

V is clipped by 0 bases and J by 0 bases, and the sequence between their germline boundaries is 9 bases long. The CDR3, from cysteine to phenylalanine, totals 16 residues. Only the CDR3 DNA stays, 48 bases, in frame from base 1. From a lookup of the germline V gene, CDR1 and CDR2 are SGHTA and FQGNSA. The rearrangement joined TRBV7-2 to TRBJ2-1; the D gene cannot be named for sure. This TCR derives from a human donor in good health. The material sequenced was T cells isolated from PBMCs. The CDR3 here reads CASSLAGWSSYNEQFF. The DNA reads TGTGCCAGCAGCTTAGCGGGTTGGAGCTCCTACAATGAGCAGTTCTTC.